The present entry profiles one T cell receptor beta chain with its context. The antigen is not known. The method was immunoSEQ multiplex PCR; TCRdb's version includes in-frame clones alone and lacks a portion of them. The sample gives some 150,000 clones, about nine tenths of which show up once; 1.5% to 2% is in the top ten. Between the trimmed V and J ends, which lost 1 base and 0 bases, there was a span of 13 bases. The germline CDR1 and CDR2 sequences are MDHEN and SYDVKM. The CDR3 runs to 18 residues. The entry originates in a study of T cell responses to AZD1222 COVID-19 vaccine. Notes on the study in general: Researchers report vaccine-associated CD4 TCRs spanning spike, with dominance at 160-218 and 743-854. Without day 14 samples, only post-peak T cell repertoires were studied.

This chain uses TRBV28 with TRBJ1-6; maybe TRBD1 (5 bases). The receptor comes from an adult in good health. This specimen was peripheral blood, taken on day 0 of AZD1222 vaccination. The CDR3 region has the DNA TGTGCCAGCAGTTTATTCAAGACAGTTGTCTCCTATAATTCACCCCTCCACTTT. Encoded protein: CASSLFKTVVSYNSPLHF.